This T cell receptor (beta chain) was sequenced for a study of identical twins. Notes on the study in general: Excess sharing by twins proved weaker in beta out-of-frame sequences.

In the case of this clonotype: Its antigen remains unidentified.

TCRdb reprocessed the 5' RACE reads with MiXCR, giving one entry per CDR3 protein. The sample yields 450,000 or so distinct CDR3 sequences, 20% to 25% seen once. A further study also used this sample, focusing on T cells expressing NK-cell markers. That report notes: Of CD8+ T cells, 1.0-7.0% belonged to dominant NKG2C+ clonotypes in roughly 6 donors.

The specimen was CD4+ T cells sorted from blood. The TCR was taken from a woman under 30 in good health.

CDR3: CASSRLDGNQPQHF. CDR3 coding DNA: TGTGCCAGCAGCAGACTGGACGGGAATCAGCCCCAGCATTTT. The genes are TRBV7-2 and TRBJ1-5, with D hard to call. The CDR3 has 14 residues. Deletions cut 5 bases from V and 4 bases from J, with 12 bases between. Germline CDR1 and CDR2: SGHTA and FQGNSA.